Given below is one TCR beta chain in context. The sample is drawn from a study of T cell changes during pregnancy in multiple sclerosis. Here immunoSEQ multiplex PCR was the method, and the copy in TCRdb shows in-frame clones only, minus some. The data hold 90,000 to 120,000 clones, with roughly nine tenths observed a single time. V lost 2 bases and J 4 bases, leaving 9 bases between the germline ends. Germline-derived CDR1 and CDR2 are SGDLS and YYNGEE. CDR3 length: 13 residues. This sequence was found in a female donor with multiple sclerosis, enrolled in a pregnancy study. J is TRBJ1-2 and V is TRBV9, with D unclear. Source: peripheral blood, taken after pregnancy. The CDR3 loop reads CASSVWESYGYTF. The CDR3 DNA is TGTGCCAGCAGCGTCTGGGAGTCCTATGGCTACACCTTC. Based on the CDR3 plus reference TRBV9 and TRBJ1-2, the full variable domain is DSGVTQTPKHLITATGQRVTLRCSPRSGDLSVYWYQQSLDQGLQFLIQYYNGEERAKGNILERFSAQQFPDLHSELNLSSLELGDSALYFCASSVWESYGYTFGSGTRLTVV.